One T cell receptor (beta chain) is described in this entry. The antigen is unknown. This sample is drawn from a study of graft-versus-host responses after intestinal transplantation. Study results and limitations: Investigators detected GvH clones in recipient marrow, with some emerging earlier in ileum or blood.

Trimming stripped 2 bases from V and 10 bases from J, with 9 bases between. This CDR3 has 13 residues. Germline V gene data show CDR1 as KGHSH and CDR2 as LQKENI. The repertoire was sequenced with immunoSEQ multiplex PCR; TCRdb's copy has only in-frame clones and lacks some. The data show 55,000 to 65,000 clones, around 93% seen once. J is TRBJ1-6 and V is TRBV18; a weak D match, TRBD1 (5 bases). This receptor was identified in a human donor who was the organ donor for an intestinal transplant. Material: unstimulated CD4+ T cells sorted from spleen or lymph node cells, obtained before transplant. The CDR3 nucleotides are TGTGCCAGCTCACCAGGGACCGACTCACCCCTCCACTTT. Amino acids: CASSPGTDSPLHF.